These T cell receptor beta chains were read from a single sample in a study of T-cell memory formation after mild COVID-19. TCRdb analysed the 5' RACE reads with MiXCR anew, one entry per CDR3 protein. The sample records about 180,000 distinct CDR3 sequences, roughly 20% being singletons. The sequenced sample was PBMCs or a T cell subset sorted from them (not recorded which). These receptor sequences come from a man between 18 and 29 years old who had mild COVID-19 (a few samples of this study predate the infection). Cell type and time point are not known. The CDR3 runs from the conserved cysteine through the conserved F or W.

j_call | v_call | cdr3_aa
TRBJ2-3 | TRBV7-2 | CASTPGGSTDTQYF
TRBJ2-2 | TRBV9 | CASSARGTGNVAGELFF
TRBJ1-6 | TRBV28 | CASSHPAGTSPLHF
TRBJ2-5 | TRBV2 | CASSRDRTPETQYF
TRBJ2-5 | TRBV7-9 | CASSPDSPVGYQETQYF
TRBJ2-2 | TRBV9 | CASSALGQSGGELFF
TRBJ2-1 | TRBV5-1 | CASSRAGGPNEQFF
TRBJ1-2 | TRBV20-1 | CSANYRGPSYGYTF
TRBJ1-4 | TRBV4-3 | CASSLSSQGYTGKLFF
TRBJ2-2 | TRBV5-1 | CASSLFRDTGELFF
TRBJ1-4 | TRBV7-2 | CASSLSNSGEKLFF
TRBJ1-5 | TRBV6-6 | CASSFLEAGQPQHF
TRBJ2-5 | TRBV7-2 | CASSSYREGETQYF
TRBJ1-1 | TRBV6-5 | CASSYQGGTTEAFF
TRBJ2-5 | TRBV11-2 | CASSSPRAQETQYF
TRBJ1-2 | TRBV9 | CASSAKPGGPRGYTF
TRBJ2-2 | TRBV21-1 | CASSNKIEGHGDTGELFF
TRBJ2-2 | TRBV7-2 | CASSLIGIASGELFF
TRBJ2-1 | TRBV28 | CASRTSGGPAPGNEQFF
TRBJ1-2 | TRBV5-1 | CASSSGPDYGYTF
TRBJ2-7 | TRBV6-2/TRBV6-3 | CASSYRHNEQYF
TRBJ2-2 | TRBV9 | CASRGGQTGELFF
TRBJ2-7 | TRBV20-1 | CSARGGASYEQYF
TRBJ1-5 | TRBV7-2 | CASSSSSQTPQHF
TRBJ1-4 | TRBV18 | CASSGGTNEKLFF
TRBJ1-2 | TRBV28 | CASSRPGRAYGYTF
TRBJ2-2 | TRBV20-1 | CSASGNNGELFF
TRBJ2-3 | TRBV6-2/TRBV6-3 | CASSPPWGGHTDTQYF
TRBJ2-2 | TRBV7-9 | CASSVTVNTGELFF
TRBJ2-1 | TRBV5-1 | CASSLQGYSYNEQFF
TRBJ2-1 | TRBV5-1 | CASSLAGTWNEQFF
TRBJ1-3 | TRBV20-1 | CSAPTGLGNTIYF
TRBJ1-1 | TRBV7-2 | CASSSDWEGTTEAFF
TRBJ2-3 | TRBV5-1 | CASSLAGQGTDTQYF
TRBJ1-3 | TRBV5-1 | CASSSQGIEDSGNTIYF
TRBJ2-1 | TRBV5-1 | CASSLLETGVYNEQFF
TRBJ1-2 | TRBV20-1 | CSASPRDYGYTF
TRBJ1-1 | TRBV11-2 | CASRSGTGRTNTEAFF
TRBJ1-1 | TRBV12-3/TRBV12-4 | CASSFRQGANEAFF
TRBJ1-5 | TRBV12-3/TRBV12-4 | CASRGTGDGNQPQHF
TRBJ1-6 | TRBV7-8 | CASSLGQLPRAYNSPLHF
TRBJ2-1 | TRBV28 | CASRPSGTSPHNEQFF
TRBJ2-2 | TRBV4-3 | CASSQETSGELFF
TRBJ2-3 | TRBV3-1 | CASSQDLGDDTQYF
TRBJ1-1 | TRBV12-3/TRBV12-4 | CASSLFFAGTGAEAFF
TRBJ2-1 | TRBV18 | CASSPPGTSFNEQFF
TRBJ1-4 | TRBV29-1 | CSVAYPDGKLFF
TRBJ1-1 | TRBV6-2/TRBV6-3 | CATTPRGKGAFF
TRBJ1-1 | TRBV5-8 | CASSRGVTEAFF